These T cell receptor beta chains were read from a single sample in a study of T-cell memory formation after mild COVID-19. TCRdb re-analysed the 5' RACE reads in MiXCR, keeping a single row per CDR3 protein. The table includes roughly 70,000 distinct CDR3 sequences, approximately 16% detected once. The sample was PBMCs or a T cell subset sorted from them (not recorded which). These receptors originate from an adult woman who had mild COVID-19 (a few samples of this study predate the infection). Cell type and time point are not known. CDR3s include the opening cysteine and the closing phenylalanine or tryptophan. D genes are given only for firm matches. Clone size, where shown, is once, few, many, or a class for clones that have expanded.

. | TRBJ1-3 | TRBV7-2 | few | CASSLDGTTGNTIYF | TGTGCCAGCAGCTTAGACGGGACAACTGGAAACACCATATATTTT
. | TRBJ1-1 | TRBV9 | . | CASSEQGSDTEAFF | TGTGCCAGCAGCGAACAGGGTTCGGACACTGAAGCTTTCTTT
. | TRBJ2-7 | TRBV11-2 | . | CASSLSLYEQYF | TGTGCCAGCAGCTTAAGCCTCTACGAGCAGTACTTC
. | TRBJ2-7 | TRBV4-2 | . | CASSQDPGATYEQYF | TGTGCCAGCAGCCAAGACCCGGGAGCTACCTACGAGCAGTACTTC
. | TRBJ2-5 | TRBV7-2 | many | CASSLVPQETQYF | TGTGCCAGCAGCTTAGTGCCTCAAGAGACCCAGTACTTC
. | TRBJ2-1 | TRBV4-1 | many | CASSQIQTGRNNEQFF | TGCGCCAGCAGCCAAATCCAGACAGGGAGGAACAATGAGCAGTTCTTC
. | TRBJ2-7 | TRBV7-3 | . | CASSLGGIFSYEQYF | TGTGCCAGCAGCTTAGGCGGGATTTTTTCCTACGAGCAGTACTTC
. | TRBJ2-5 | TRBV5-1 | . | CASSLRLADQETQYF | TGCGCCAGCAGCTTAAGGTTAGCCGATCAAGAGACCCAGTACTTC
TRBD2 | TRBJ2-3 | TRBV27 | . | CASSSLLAGGADTQYF | TGTGCCAGCAGTTCCCTACTAGCGGGGGGAGCAGATACGCAGTATTTT
. | TRBJ2-3 | TRBV3-1 | . | CASSHQDERVDTQYF | TGTGCCAGCAGCCATCAGGATGAGCGGGTAGATACGCAGTATTTT
. | TRBJ2-3 | TRBV4-1 | few | CASSQQEISTDTQYF | TGCGCCAGCAGCCAACAGGAGATCAGCACAGATACGCAGTATTTT